Shown below are 23 T cell receptor beta chains from a single sample sequenced in a study of neurological immune-mediated disorders. Each CDR3 protein is one row after TCRdb ran MiXCR on the 5' RACE reads. The sample contains fewer than 110,000 distinct CDR3 sequences, about a tenth of which appear only once. The sample's time point: longitudinal time-point 3. Sample: PBMCs. The origin of the receptors is a female donor with HTLV-1-associated myelopathy (HAM/TSP).

There are many counts of this clonotype. The chain joins TRBV5-5 to TRBJ2-1; 9 positions agree with TRBD1. Germline CDR1 reads SGHKS; CDR2 reads YYEKEE (reference sequence). The ends lost 5 bases at V and 6 bases at J; junction bases unmatched: 15. The CDR3 covers 17 residues. In DNA form, the CDR3 reads TGTGCCAGCAGACTGACAACCCCGGGACAGGGAGTCAATGAGCAGTTCTTC. Encoded protein: CASRLTTPGQGVNEQFF.

This clonotype was observed many times. The V and J genes are TRBV20-1 and TRBJ2-4; tentative D call: TRBD1 (6 bases). Germline-derived CDR1 and CDR2 are DFQATT and SNEGSKA (reference sequence). There are 14 residues in the CDR3. V was pared by 3 bases and J by 1 base, with 10 bases between. The CDR3 coding sequence is TGCAGTGCTAGGGACAGAGAGGCCAAAAACATTCAGTACTTC. Amino acids: CSARDREAKNIQYF.

V gene TRBV25-1 combines with J gene TRBJ2-2; TRBD2 matches at 9 bases. The V gene end was trimmed by 2 bases and the J gene end by 5 bases; junction bases not matched to a gene: 6. This CDR3 region has 16 residues. From germline, CDR1 is MGHDK and CDR2 SYGVNS. CDR3 in amino acids: CASSEVLAGRTGELFF. DNA of the CDR3: TGTGCCAGCAGTGAAGTGCTAGCGGGGAGAACCGGGGAGCTGTTTTTT.

This clonotype was seen at least ten times. The gene calls are TRBV20-1 and TRBJ2-2, with D perhaps matching TRBD2 (7 bases). V dropped 2 bases and J dropped 7 bases, with 17 bases sitting between them. Germline V gene sequence: CDR1 DFQATT, CDR2 SNEGSKA (reference sequence). The CDR3 has 15 residues. In nucleotides, the CDR3 is TGCAGTGCTAGACCGGGGGGCCTTGGTATCGGGGAGCTGTTTTTT. Protein sequence: CSARPGGLGIGELFF.

A few counts support this clonotype. The genes are TRBV5-1 and TRBJ1-6; TRBD1 agrees at 8 bases. The CDR3 length is 15 residues. Germline loops: CDR1 SGHRS, CDR2 YFSETQ. Trimming cost V 0 bases and J 7 bases; bases outside gene matches: 3. The CDR3 nucleotides read TGCGCCAGCAGCTTGGAGACAGGGGTAAATTCACCCCTCCACTTT. Its translation is CASSLETGVNSPLHF.

The sample holds a few counts of this clonotype. The chain recombines TRBV19 with TRBJ1-5; no definite D call. V dropped 6 bases and J dropped 10 bases, with 16 bases sitting between them. This CDR3 is 13 amino acids long. Germline V CDR1 and CDR2: LNHDA, SQIVND (reference sequence). The CDR3 DNA reads TGTGCCAGTAGCTCTCGGACCGGGTATCCCCAGCATTTT. Protein: CASSSRTGYPQHF.

In its sample, this clonotype was seen many times. This chain joins TRBV6-2 or TRBV6-3 and TRBJ2-5; D gene uncertain. The CDR3 covers 14 residues. Germline CDR1 is MNHEY and CDR2 is SVGEGT. With 4 bases removed from V and 4 bases from J, the gap between germline ends came to 13 bases. The CDR3 nucleotides are TGTGCCAGCAGTTTGGCCCCTCGTGGAGAGACCCAGTACTTC. Its translation is CASSLAPRGETQYF.

This clonotype has a count of ten or more. This chain uses TRBV10-3 with TRBJ2-2; D is perhaps TRBD1 (9 bases). Trimming took off 6 bases at V and 8 bases at J, with 19 bases between the two ends. The CDR3 is 15 amino acids. Germline lookup yields CDR1 ENHRY and CDR2 SYGVKD. The DNA of the CDR3 is TGTGCCATCAGCACCGGGACAGGGACTAGTGGGGAGCTGTTTTTT. This codes for CAISTGTGTSGELFF.

V usage is TRBV6-5 and J usage is TRBJ2-7; D ambiguous. This CDR3 contains 15 residues. Trimming cost V 2 bases and J 1 base, with 12 bases left between them. Germline lookup yields CDR1 MNHEY and CDR2 SVGAGI. The CDR3 region is CASSYTAVGSYEQYF. CDR3 sequence (DNA): TGTGCCAGCAGTTACACCGCCGTCGGGTCCTACGAGCAGTACTTC.

This clonotype was recorded many times. The V and J genes are TRBV5-1 and TRBJ1-1; D remains ambiguous. CDR3 length: 16 residues. V dropped 3 bases and J dropped 0 bases, with 15 bases sitting between them. Germline-derived CDR1 and CDR2 are SGHRS and YFSETQ. The CDR3 loop is CASSSAPVVLNTEAFF. CDR3 bases: TGCGCCAGCAGCTCGGCGCCAGTGGTGTTGAACACTGAAGCTTTCTTT.

This clonotype was seen ten or more times. The chain joins TRBV7-9 to TRBJ2-7; D is ambiguous. V lost 5 bases, J lost 3 bases, and 8 bases lay in between. This CDR3 region has 12 residues. Germline V gives CDR1 SEHNR, CDR2 FQNEAQ (reference sequence). The CDR3 spells CASSARGYEQYF. The CDR3 DNA follows: TGTGCCAGCAGCGCCCGAGGCTACGAGCAGTACTTC.

Many counts were recorded for this clonotype. This chain connects TRBV12-3 or TRBV12-4 to TRBJ1-4; the D gene is possibly TRBD1 (5 bases). This CDR3 is built from 14 residues. V dropped 3 bases and J dropped 4 bases, with 9 bases sitting between them. CDR3 region: CASSLAGNNEKLFF. DNA for the CDR3: TGTGCCAGCAGTTTGGCAGGGAATAATGAAAAACTGTTTTTT.

This clonotype was seen ten or more times. This rearrangement joins TRBV10-3 to TRBJ1-4; D gene uncertain. This CDR3 is built from 14 residues. Germline-derived CDR1 and CDR2 are ENHRY and SYGVKD. V lost 11 bases and J lost 4, with 17 bases in between. The CDR3 sequence is CAVRAPGNNEKLFF. The CDR3 DNA reads as TGTGCCGTCCGGGCCCCGGGAAATAATGAAAAACTGTTTTTT.

In its sample, this clonotype was seen a few times. The chain uses TRBV25-1 and TRBJ2-7; TRBD1 matches 7 bases. This CDR3 is built from 16 residues. The germline CDR1 and CDR2 sequences are MGHDK and SYGVNS. Unmatched junction bases numbered 10, after V lost 5 bases and J lost 0 bases. CDR3 residues: CASSFTGQPFSYEQYF. The CDR3 DNA reads as TGTGCCAGCAGTTTTACGGGACAGCCATTCTCCTACGAGCAGTACTTC.

This clonotype was counted at least ten times. The gene calls are TRBV20-1 and TRBJ1-5; D is uncertain. The CDR3 is 14 amino acids. CDR1 and CDR2 (germline): DFQATT, SNEGSKA (reference sequence). With 4 bases removed from V and 7 bases from J, the gap between germline ends came to 17 bases. The CDR3: CSATGLVLGQPQHF. CDR3 DNA: TGCAGTGCTACTGGGCTGGTCCTAGGGCAGCCCCAGCATTTT.

This clonotype was observed a few times. The V and J genes are TRBV7-2 and TRBJ2-5, with 9 bases aligning to TRBD2. Germline-derived CDR1 and CDR2 are SGHTA and FQGNSA. V shed 6 bases and J 6 bases; nucleotides not matched to a gene: 8. The CDR3 is 14 residues long. Here the CDR3 DNA reads TGTGCCAGCAGGAAGCGGGGGGTATACCAGACCCAGTACTTC. It specifies CASRKRGVYQTQYF.

In its sample, this clonotype was seen many times. This chain uses TRBV5-1 with TRBJ2-5, with 9 bases that match TRBD1. After removal of 5 bases from V and 4 bases from J, the junction contained 6 bases not matched to a gene. Germline V gives CDR1 SGHRS, CDR2 YFSETQ. The CDR3 extends over 14 amino acids. The DNA for the CDR3 is TGCGCCAGCAGGCAACAGGGGGCTTCAGAGACCCAGTACTTC. Translating gives CASRQQGASETQYF. The complete variable domain, with remaining parts taken from reference TRBV5-1 and TRBJ2-5, reads KAGVTQTPRYLIKTRGQQVTLSCSPISGHRSVSWYQQTPGQGLQFLFEYFSETQRNKGNFPGRFSGRQFSNSRSEMNVSTLELGDSALYLCASRQQGASETQYFGPGTRLLVL.

This clonotype was observed many times. The V gene is TRBV15, the J gene TRBJ2-7; maybe TRBD1 (7 bases). V was pared by 3 bases and J by 3 bases, with 15 bases between. From germline, CDR1 is LNHNV and CDR2 YYDKDF (reference sequence). This CDR3 region has 15 residues. CDR3 amino acids: CATSRAGGGGYEQYF. The DNA of the CDR3 is TGTGCCACCAGCAGGGCAGGGGGAGGAGGCTACGAGCAGTACTTC.

This clonotype has a count of ten or more. The J gene is TRBJ2-7, the V gene TRBV5-1; 7 nucleotides match TRBD1. The germline V gene has CDR1 SGHRS and CDR2 YFSETQ. CDR3 length equals 14 residues. Trimming at V came to 0 bases and at J to 1 base, leaving 1 base not matched to a gene. The CDR3 nucleotides read TGCGCCAGCAGCTTGGAACAGGGGTCCTACGAGCAGTACTTC. Amino acids: CASSLEQGSYEQYF.

This clonotype was observed at least ten times. V is TRBV3-1 and J is TRBJ2-1, with D possibly being TRBD1 or TRBD2 (5 bases each). The germline V gene has CDR1 LGHDT and CDR2 YNNKEL (reference sequence). Trimming took 0 bases from V and 5 from J, leaving 11 bases between them. CDR3 length equals 15 residues. The CDR3 reads CASSQDFRGHNEQFF. CDR3 DNA sequence: TGTGCCAGCAGCCAAGATTTCCGGGGACACAATGAGCAGTTCTTC.

This clonotype has at least ten counts. The genes are TRBV7-3 and TRBJ2-3, with D tentatively TRBD2 (7 bases). The CDR3 has 15 residues. The germline CDR1 and CDR2 sequences are SGHTA and FQGTGA. Trimming took 2 bases from V and 2 from J, leaving 11 bases between them. As DNA, the CDR3 is TGTGCCAGCAGCTTAGTCGGGGGGCACACAGATACGCAGTATTTT. Translation: CASSLVGGHTDTQYF.

This clonotype has ten or more counts. The chain employs TRBV6-5 and TRBJ2-3; TRBD2 is a possible D gene (6 bases). V was shortened by 6 bases and J by 4 bases, with 8 bases between the two germline ends. Germline V CDR1 and CDR2: MNHEY, SVGAGI. This CDR3 region has 12 residues. The CDR3 loop reads CASSGGSDTQYF. DNA of the CDR3: TGTGCCAGCAGCGGGGGATCAGATACGCAGTATTTT.

This clonotype occurred many times. The chain links TRBV20-1 to TRBJ2-7; possible D gene TRBD2, 6 bases. The germline V and J ends were trimmed by 2 bases and 7 bases, with 24 bases remaining between them. Germline lookup yields CDR1 DFQATT and CDR2 SNEGSKA (reference sequence). The CDR3 length is 16 residues. CDR3 region: CSARIGGNTHLGEQYF. The CDR3 coding sequence is TGCAGTGCTAGAATCGGCGGGAACACTCACTTGGGTGAGCAGTACTTC.